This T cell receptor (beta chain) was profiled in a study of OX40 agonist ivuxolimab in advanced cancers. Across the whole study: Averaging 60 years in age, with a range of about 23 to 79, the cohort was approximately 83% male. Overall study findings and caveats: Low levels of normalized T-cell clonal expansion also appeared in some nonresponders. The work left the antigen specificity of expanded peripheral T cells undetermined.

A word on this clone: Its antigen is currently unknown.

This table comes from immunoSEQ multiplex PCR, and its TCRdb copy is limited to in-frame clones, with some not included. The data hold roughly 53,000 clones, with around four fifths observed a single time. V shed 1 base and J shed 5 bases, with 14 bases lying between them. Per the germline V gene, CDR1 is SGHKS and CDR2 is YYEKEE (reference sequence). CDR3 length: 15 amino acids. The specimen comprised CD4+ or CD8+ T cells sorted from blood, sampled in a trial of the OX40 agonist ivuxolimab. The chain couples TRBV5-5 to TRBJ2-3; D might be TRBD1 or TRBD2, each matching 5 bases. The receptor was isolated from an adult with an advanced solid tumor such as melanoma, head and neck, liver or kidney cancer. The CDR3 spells CASSLRIGARDTQYF. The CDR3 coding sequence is TGTGCCAGCAGCTTGAGAATCGGGGCCAGAGATACGCAGTATTTT.